Listed here are 28 T cell receptor beta chains from one sample, sequenced in a study of cytomegalovirus exposure and HLA in healthy donors. Amplification used 60 Vbeta primers and 13 Jbeta primers. Some clones are missing from TCRdb's copy, which holds only in-frame ones; the method was immunoSEQ multiplex PCR. The sample consists of about 120,000 clones, about 80% of them appearing once. The sample taken for sequencing was PBMCs. These receptor sequences come from a woman aged 18-29 years in good health and CMV-seronegative.

V is TRBV4-3 and J is TRBJ2-5, with 10 bases that match TRBD2. V was pared by 1 base and J by 2 bases, with 1 base of the junction left unmatched. Per the germline V gene, CDR1 is LGHNA and CDR2 is YSLEER. This CDR3 is 15 amino acids long. The CDR3 nucleotides are TGCGCCAGCAGCCAAGTAGCGGGGGGACAAGAGACCCAGTACTTC. Encoded protein: CASSQVAGGQETQYF.

The chain uses TRBV5-4 and TRBJ1-2, with D unresolved. This CDR3 is 13 amino acids long. V was cut by 0 bases and J by 8 bases, with 11 bases left in between. CDR1 SGHNT and CDR2 YYREEE come from the germline V gene (reference sequence). CDR3 nucleotide sequence: TGTGCCAGCAGCTTGGATAGCGGTCTAGGCTACACCTTC. It is translated as CASSLDSGLGYTF. The variable domain in full, completed from reference TRBV5-4 and TRBJ1-2, reads ETGVTQSPTHLIKTRGQQVTLRCSSQSGHNTVSWYQQALGQGPQFIFQYYREEENGRGNFPPRFSGLQFPNYSSELNVNALELDDSALYLCASSLDSGLGYTFGSGTRLTVV.

The genes are TRBV7-9 and TRBJ1-1, with a tentative D call TRBD1 (5 bases). The CDR3 length is 14 residues. The germline gives CDR1 SEHNR, CDR2 FQNEAQ (reference sequence). V was clipped by 4 bases and J by 1 base, with 10 bases between them. CDR3 bases: TGTGCCAGCAGCTCCACGGGGGAGAACACTGAAGCTTTCTTT. It codes for CASSSTGENTEAFF.

The chain links TRBV5-1 to TRBJ1-2, with 8 nucleotides matching TRBD1. The V segment lost 3 bases and the J segment 5 bases; nucleotides outside the gene matches: 9. CDR1 is SGHRS, CDR2 YFSETQ, per germline. The CDR3 loop spans 15 amino acids. In DNA, the CDR3 is TGCGCCAGCAGCTCAGAGGGCCAGGGGGCGTATGGCTACACCTTC. Translated, it gives CASSSEGQGAYGYTF.

The J gene is TRBJ2-1, the V gene TRBV5-1, with 11 positions matching TRBD2. The germline CDR1 and CDR2 sequences are SGHRS and YFSETQ. The CDR3 has 16 residues. Trimming at V came to 3 bases and at J to 4 bases, leaving 6 bases not matched to a gene. CDR3 in amino acids: CASSSGLAGGYNEQFF. CDR3 nucleotides: TGCGCCAGCAGCTCGGGGCTAGCGGGGGGATACAATGAGCAGTTCTTC.

The CDR3, as DNA: TGTGCCAGCAGCGTCAGCGGGTACCACCCCTACAATGAGCAGTTCTTC. Its protein is CASSVSGYHPYNEQFF. The chain joins TRBV11-2 to TRBJ2-1; the D gene is possibly TRBD2 (6 bases). The CDR3 has 16 residues. Deletions cut 5 bases from V and 2 bases from J, with 16 bases between. The germline CDR1 and CDR2 sequences are SGHAT and FQNNGV.

The CDR3 loop reads CASSSSGQLNTEAFF. CDR3 DNA sequence: TGCGCCAGCAGCTCCTCGGGACAGCTGAACACTGAAGCTTTCTTT. The chain carries TRBV5-1 and TRBJ1-1; 7 bases are shared with TRBD1. Germline CDR1 is SGHRS and CDR2 is YFSETQ. The CDR3 has 15 amino acids. V trimming: 3 bases; J trimming: 0 bases; junction bases outside the gene matches: 5. Combining the CDR3 with reference TRBV5-1 and TRBJ1-1 gives the whole variable domain KAGVTQTPRYLIKTRGQQVTLSCSPISGHRSVSWYQQTPGQGLQFLFEYFSETQRNKGNFPGRFSGRQFSNSRSEMNVSTLELGDSALYLCASSSSGQLNTEAFFGQGTRLTVV.

The CDR3 DNA reads as TGTGCCAGCAGTGGGCGGGGAACTGTTAAGGGCTACACCTTC. Its translation is CASSGRGTVKGYTF. The chain employs TRBV6-5 and TRBJ1-2; D not certain. The germline V gene encodes CDR1 MNHEY and CDR2 SVGAGI. Trimming pared 5 bases from V and 8 bases from J, leaving 18 bases between. This CDR3 comprises 14 residues.

The chain is built from TRBV5-1 and TRBJ2-5; possible D gene TRBD1, 6 bases. The germline gives CDR1 SGHRS, CDR2 YFSETQ. V lost 0 bases to trimming and J lost 5 bases, with 14 bases between them. The CDR3 is made up of 15 amino acids. This chain's CDR3 is CASSLGQVWGETQYF. The CDR3 nucleotides are TGCGCCAGCAGCTTGGGACAGGTTTGGGGGGAGACCCAGTACTTC.

This clone came up a few times. CDR3 nucleotides: TGCGCCAGCAGCTTGGAGGGGTTAGGCGCCCAGCATTTT. Translated: CASSLEGLGAQHF. The gene calls are TRBV5-1 and TRBJ1-5, with D possibly TRBD1 on 5 matching bases. This CDR3 comprises 13 residues. Trimming took off 0 bases at V and 11 bases at J, with 12 bases between the two ends. Germline lookup yields CDR1 SGHRS and CDR2 YFSETQ.

This rearrangement joins TRBV29-1 to TRBJ2-2, with 7 bases matching TRBD2. CDR3 length: 16 amino acids. V dropped 6 bases and J dropped 1; count of bases not matched to a gene: 11. Per germline, CDR1 SQVTM and CDR2 ANQGSEA. The CDR3 sequence: CSVPLGGVGNTGELFF. The CDR3 DNA follows: TGCAGCGTCCCGCTGGGGGGGGTCGGGAACACCGGGGAGCTGTTTTTT.

The chain uses TRBV5-6 and TRBJ1-4; D might be TRBD1 (6 bases). CDR1 SGHDT and CDR2 YYEEEE come from the germline V gene. V was shortened by 1 base and J by 2 bases, with 15 bases between the two germline ends. The CDR3 is 17 amino acids. The CDR3 DNA reads TGTGCCAGCAGCTTGACGGCGGGGGGCGTCACTAATGAAAAACTGTTTTTT. This codes for CASSLTAGGVTNEKLFF. The variable domain in full, completed from reference TRBV5-6 and TRBJ1-4, reads DAGVTQSPTHLIKTRGQQVTLRCSPKSGHDTVSWYQQALGQGPQFIFQYYEEEERQRGNFPDRFSGHQFPNYSSELNVNALLLGDSALYLCASSLTAGGVTNEKLFFGSGTQLSVL.

The chain links TRBV6-1 to TRBJ1-2, with 10 bases that match TRBD1. Germline V CDR1 and CDR2: MNHNS, SASEGT. CDR3 length: 16 amino acids. V lost 4 bases, J lost 4 bases, and 9 bases stayed unmatched. The CDR3 protein is CASSVGPGQGSYGYTF. CDR3 nucleotides: TGTGCCAGCAGTGTGGGACCGGGACAGGGGAGCTATGGCTACACCTTC.

The chain has TRBV5-1 and TRBJ2-7; D not certain. V gave up 3 bases and J gave up 1 base, with 11 bases separating them. Germline V CDR1 and CDR2: SGHRS, YFSETQ. CDR3 length: 14 amino acids. CDR3 DNA: TGCGCCAGCAGCTGGGCCAGGAATTCCTACGAGCAGTACTTC. Protein sequence: CASSWARNSYEQYF.

The genes are TRBV7-6 and TRBJ2-2; D remains unclear. Trimming shortened V by 2 bases and J by 4 bases, and 5 bases separated the two germline ends. Germline V gives CDR1 SGHVS, CDR2 FNYEAQ. This CDR3 is 13 amino acids long. The chain's CDR3 is CASSLQLTGELFF. The DNA of the CDR3 is TGTGCCAGCAGCTTACAACTCACCGGGGAGCTGTTTTTT.

This rearrangement joins TRBV29-1 to TRBJ2-1, with 8 positions matching TRBD2. The CDR3 totals 16 residues. Germline V lookup: CDR1 SQVTM, CDR2 ANQGSEA. With 3 bases clipped from V and 5 bases from J, the junction kept 12 bases outside the gene matches. Here the CDR3 reads CSVEVLAGSPDNEQFF. Written as DNA, the CDR3 is TGCAGCGTTGAGGTGCTAGCGGGCTCCCCGGACAATGAGCAGTTCTTC.

This chain uses TRBV5-5 with TRBJ2-2, with 7 bases matching TRBD2. V lost 0 bases, J lost 4 bases, and 3 bases stayed unmatched. Germline V CDR1 and CDR2: SGHKS, YYEKEE (reference sequence). This CDR3 has 15 amino acids. Written as DNA, the CDR3 is TGTGCCAGCAGCTTGGTAGCGGGTCTCACCGGGGAGCTGTTTTTT. Its translation is CASSLVAGLTGELFF.

This clone came up once. The chain has TRBV11-2 and TRBJ2-1; 7 bases are shared with TRBD1. V shed 3 bases, J shed 0 bases, and the junction held 5 bases outside the gene matches. The CDR3 spans 16 residues. CDR1 and CDR2 (germline): SGHAT, FQNNGV. The CDR3 loop reads CASSLTGTRSYNEQFF. The CDR3 DNA sequence: TGTGCCAGCAGCTTGACAGGGACCCGCTCCTACAATGAGCAGTTCTTC. Together with reference TRBV11-2 and TRBJ2-1, the CDR3 gives the full variable domain: EAGVAQSPRYKIIEKRQSVAFWCNPISGHATLYWYQQILGQGPKLLIQFQNNGVVDDSQLPKDRFSAERLKGVDSTLKIQPAKLEDSAVYLCASSLTGTRSYNEQFFGPGTRLTVL.

The gene calls are TRBV7-2 and TRBJ2-4, with D tentatively TRBD1 (6 bases). Germline V lookup: CDR1 SGHTA, CDR2 FQGNSA. The CDR3 is 15 amino acids. Trimming shortened V by 5 bases and J by 3 bases, and 14 bases separated the two germline ends. DNA for the CDR3: TGTGCCAGCAGCGTACAGGGCCGGAGCAAAAACATTCAGTACTTC. The encoded protein is CASSVQGRSKNIQYF.

This sequence joins TRBV6-5 and TRBJ2-7, with D possibly matching TRBD2 (6 bases). CDR1 is MNHEY and CDR2 is SVGAGI in the germline V gene. V lost 8 bases, J lost 4 bases, and 12 bases lay in between. The CDR3 loop spans 12 amino acids. The CDR3 spells CASGLREYEQYF. In nucleotides, the CDR3 is TGTGCCAGCGGGTTGCGGGAATACGAGCAGTACTTC.

This clone showed up just a few times. The chain is built from TRBV2 and TRBJ1-1, with D tentatively TRBD1 (5 bases). V was clipped by 6 bases and J by 12 bases, with 17 bases between them. The CDR3 extends over 12 amino acids. CDR1 and CDR2 from the germline V gene are SNHLY and FYNNEI. The CDR3, as DNA: TGTGCCAGCAGGGCGACCGGGGGGGGGACTTTCTTT. Translated, it gives CASRATGGGTFF.

The chain's CDR3 is CASSKGLALRETQYF. For the CDR3, the DNA is TGCGCCAGCAGCAAGGGACTAGCGCTCAGAGAGACCCAGTACTTC. This chain joins TRBV5-1 and TRBJ2-5; 10 bases are shared with TRBD2. Per the germline V gene, CDR1 is SGHRS and CDR2 is YFSETQ. The ends lost 4 bases at V and 4 bases at J; junction bases unmatched: 7. This CDR3 has 15 amino acids.

This clone was seen a handful of times. The chain employs TRBV10-2 and TRBJ1-5; D ambiguous. The CDR3 has 13 amino acids. The V gene's germline CDR1 is WSHSY and CDR2 SAAADI. Trimming took off 4 bases at V and 6 bases at J, with 10 bases between the two ends. Written as DNA, the CDR3 is TGCGCCAGCAGTGGTTCAGGAGGTCAGCCCCAGCATTTT. Protein: CASSGSGGQPQHF.

This sequence joins TRBV5-1 and TRBJ2-2; 10 bases agree with TRBD2. Trimming cost V 2 bases and J 0 bases; bases outside gene matches: 1. Germline V CDR1 and CDR2: SGHRS, YFSETQ. The CDR3 spans 16 residues. DNA of the CDR3: TGCGCCAGCAGCTTTACTAGCGGGACGAACACCGGGGAGCTGTTTTTT. Its translation is CASSFTSGTNTGELFF. Supplemented by reference TRBV5-1 and TRBJ2-2, the full variable domain reads KAGVTQTPRYLIKTRGQQVTLSCSPISGHRSVSWYQQTPGQGLQFLFEYFSETQRNKGNFPGRFSGRQFSNSRSEMNVSTLELGDSALYLCASSFTSGTNTGELFFGEGSRLTVL.

This clone was seen more than once but under ten times. This rearrangement joins TRBV6-5 to TRBJ1-6, with a weak D call TRBD1 (5 bases). The CDR3 spans 11 residues. The germline V gene has CDR1 MNHEY and CDR2 SVGAGI. V was shortened by 5 bases and J by 11 bases, with 7 bases between the two germline ends. Here the CDR3 DNA reads TGTGCCAGCAGTGAAGGGGCACCCCTCCACTTT. This encodes CASSEGAPLHF.

The chain has TRBV6-1 and TRBJ1-4, with 7 bases fitting TRBD1. Germline V gene lookup returns CDR1 MNHNS and CDR2 SASEGT. J gave up 5 bases and V 2 bases, and 20 bases lay outside the gene matches. The CDR3 covers 20 residues. The CDR3 protein is CASSERVPDRKMGQNEKLFF. CDR3 bases: TGTGCCAGCAGTGAACGAGTACCGGACAGGAAGATGGGGCAGAATGAAAAACTGTTTTTT.

On this clone: This sample includes further DNA sequences coding for the same CDR3. This chain uses TRBV7-2 with TRBJ1-5; D is perhaps TRBD1 (6 bases). The V end was cut by 5 bases, the J end by 4 bases, with 9 bases between. CDR1 is SGHTA and CDR2 is FQGNSA in the germline V gene. The CDR3 covers 13 residues. The CDR3 loop is CASSPQGNQPQHF. The CDR3 DNA reads as TGTGCCAGCAGCCCCCAGGGGAATCAGCCCCAGCATTTT.

The genes are TRBV29-1 and TRBJ2-2, with 9 bases lining up with TRBD1. Germline V gene data show CDR1 as SQVTM and CDR2 as ANQGSEA. This CDR3 is built from 12 residues. V lost 6 bases to trimming and J lost 5 bases; unmatched junction nucleotides: 1. CDR3 DNA sequence: TGCAGCGTGGGGACAGGGACCGGGGAGCTGTTTTTT. It translates to CSVGTGTGELFF.